This T cell receptor (beta chain) was captured in a study of CD8 T cells in Susac syndrome. An amount of RNA that ranged from roughly 0.5 to 1 ug was reverse transcribed with random hexamers. TCRdb re-called the immunoSEQ multiplex PCR reads through MiXCR, storing one row per CDR3 protein. The sample lists about 150,000 distinct CDR3 sequences, roughly 94% occurring once. CD8+ and CD4+ T cells taken from blood had their TCR beta sequenced. The V gene lost 4 bases and the J gene lost 7 bases, with 13 bases spanning the gap. The CDR3 has 13 residues. Per the germline V gene, CDR1 is SGHAT and CDR2 is FQNNGV.

The receptor's source is a human donor in good health. Input material: CD4+ T cells from PBMCs. The chain recombines TRBV11-2 with TRBJ1-1; D unclear. The CDR3 coding sequence is TGTGCCAGCAGCTCCCCTTCAGTAAATGAAGCTTTCTTT. It specifies CASSSPSVNEAFF.